This TCR beta chain was observed in a study of blood T cell repertoires in COVID-19. In the study overall: There were acute and convalescent COVID-19 samples, and they came from the United States, Italy and Spain. From T cells, B-cell-depleted T cells, or PBMCs came the material, which was cDNA or gDNA.

Per the germline V gene, CDR1 is SGDLS and CDR2 is YYNGEE. The CDR3 has 16 residues. With 1 base clipped from V and 4 bases from J, the junction kept 7 bases outside the gene matches. Source study methods: Reference gene primer amplification gave nucleated cell count estimates. Assay used: immunoSEQ multiplex PCR; TCRdb lists only in-frame clones, some missing. The D gene and trimming were derived from the DNA, and the V and J assignments and clone size from that table. The sample holds approximately 210,000 clones; 84% are singletons and the top ten take approximately 5%. The sequenced sample consisted of peripheral blood. The chain employs TRBV9 and TRBJ2-3, with 9 bases matching TRBD1. The receptor was derived from a woman in her seventies with active or convalescent COVID-19. The DNA for the CDR3 is TGTGCCAGCAGCGTAAGAGGACAGGGGATGGCAGATACGCAGTATTTT. Its translation is CASSVRGQGMADTQYF.